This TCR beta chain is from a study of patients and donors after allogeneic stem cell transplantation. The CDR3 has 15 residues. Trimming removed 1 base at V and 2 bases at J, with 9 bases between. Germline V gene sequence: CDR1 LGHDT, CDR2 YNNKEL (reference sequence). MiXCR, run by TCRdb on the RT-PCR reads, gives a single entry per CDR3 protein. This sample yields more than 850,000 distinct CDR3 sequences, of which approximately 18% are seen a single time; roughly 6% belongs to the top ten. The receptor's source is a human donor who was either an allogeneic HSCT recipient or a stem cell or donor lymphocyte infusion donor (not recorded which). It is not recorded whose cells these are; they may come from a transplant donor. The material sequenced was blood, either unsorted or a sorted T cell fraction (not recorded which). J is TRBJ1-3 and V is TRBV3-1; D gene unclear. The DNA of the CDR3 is TGTGCCAGCAGCCAAGTGACGGGGACTGGAAACACCATATATTTT. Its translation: CASSQVTGTGNTIYF.